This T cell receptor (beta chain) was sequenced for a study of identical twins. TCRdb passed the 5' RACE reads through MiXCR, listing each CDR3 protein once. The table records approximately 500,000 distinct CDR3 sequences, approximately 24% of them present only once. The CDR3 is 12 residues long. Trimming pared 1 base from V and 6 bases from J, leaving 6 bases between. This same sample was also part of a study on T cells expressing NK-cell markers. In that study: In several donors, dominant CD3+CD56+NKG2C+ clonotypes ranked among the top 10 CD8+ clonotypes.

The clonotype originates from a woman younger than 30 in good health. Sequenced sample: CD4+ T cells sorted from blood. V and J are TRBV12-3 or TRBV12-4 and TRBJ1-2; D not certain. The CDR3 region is CASSLGVNGYTF. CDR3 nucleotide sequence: TGTGCCAGCAGTTTAGGAGTGAATGGCTACACCTTC.